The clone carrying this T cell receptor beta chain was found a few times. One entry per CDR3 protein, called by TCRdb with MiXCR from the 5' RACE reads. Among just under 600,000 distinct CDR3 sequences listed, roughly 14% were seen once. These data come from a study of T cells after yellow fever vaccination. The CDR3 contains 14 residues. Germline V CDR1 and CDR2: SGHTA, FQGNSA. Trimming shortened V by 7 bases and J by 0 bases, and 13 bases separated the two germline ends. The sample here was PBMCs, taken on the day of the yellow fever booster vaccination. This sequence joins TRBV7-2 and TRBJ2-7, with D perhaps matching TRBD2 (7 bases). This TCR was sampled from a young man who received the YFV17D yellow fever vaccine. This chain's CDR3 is CASTDRGASYEQYF. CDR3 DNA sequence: TGTGCCAGCACCGACCGGGGGGCCTCCTACGAGCAGTACTTC.